This is a list of T cell receptor beta chains from one sample in a study of T cells in tuberculosis. TCRdb keeps only in-frame clones here, not all; method: immunoSEQ multiplex PCR. In the table there are approximately 34,000 clones, around 90% of which are singletons. This specimen consisted of PBMCs, obtained at tuberculosis diagnosis. Receptors were obtained from an adult with tuberculosis. Both conserved end residues are part of each CDR3. The D gene is left open where the match is weak. A row's size may be missing; if present it is once, few, many or a size class.

D gene: .
clone size: .
J gene: TRBJ1-2
V gene: TRBV4-3
CDR3 length: 16
CDR3 protein: CASSQDSRGSNYGYTF
CDR3 DNA: TGCGCCAGCAGCCAAGATAGCCGGGGGAGTAACTATGGCTACACCTTC

D gene: .
clone size: .
J gene: TRBJ2-3
V gene: TRBV28
CDR3 length: 12
CDR3 protein: CASSLETDTQYF
CDR3 DNA: TGTGCCAGCAGTTTAGAGACAGATACGCAGTATTTT

D gene: .
clone size: .
J gene: TRBJ1-5
V gene: TRBV2
CDR3 length: 13
CDR3 protein: CASGRESNQPQHF
CDR3 DNA: TGTGCCAGCGGGAGGGAAAGCAATCAGCCCCAGCATTTT

D gene: TRBD2
clone size: .
J gene: TRBJ2-3
V gene: TRBV4-2
CDR3 length: 12
CDR3 protein: CASGTSGDTQYF
CDR3 DNA: TGTGCCAGCGGGACTAGCGGGGATACGCAGTATTTT

D gene: TRBD2
clone size: .
J gene: TRBJ2-1
V gene: TRBV9
CDR3 length: 15
CDR3 protein: CASSVNKRGYNEQFF
CDR3 DNA: TGTGCCAGCAGCGTAAACAAGCGGGGATACAATGAGCAGTTCTTC

D gene: TRBD1
clone size: few
J gene: TRBJ2-2
V gene: TRBV6-5
CDR3 length: 15
CDR3 protein: CASSYGTARSGELFF
CDR3 DNA: TGTGCCAGCAGTTATGGGACAGCCCGATCCGGGGAGCTGTTTTTT

D gene: .
clone size: once
J gene: TRBJ1-1
V gene: TRBV5-6
CDR3 length: 16
CDR3 protein: CASSLGQFFQPDKAFF
CDR3 DNA: TGTGCCAGCAGCTTGGGACAGTTCTTTCAGCCCGATAAAGCTTTCTTT

D gene: TRBD1
clone size: .
J gene: TRBJ1-5
V gene: TRBV6-1
CDR3 length: 15
CDR3 protein: CASSETGLNNQPQHF
CDR3 DNA: TGTGCCAGCAGTGAGACAGGGTTAAACAATCAGCCCCAGCATTTT

D gene: .
clone size: few
J gene: TRBJ2-1
V gene: TRBV11-2
CDR3 length: 15
CDR3 protein: CASSPWTDTYNEQFF
CDR3 DNA: TGTGCCAGCAGCCCCTGGACAGATACCTACAATGAGCAGTTCTTC

D gene: .
clone size: .
J gene: TRBJ1-1
V gene: TRBV5-6
CDR3 length: 15
CDR3 protein: CASSLWAGLNTEAFF
CDR3 DNA: TGTGCCAGCAGCTTGTGGGCAGGCTTGAACACTGAAGCTTTCTTT

D gene: .
clone size: .
J gene: TRBJ2-3
V gene: TRBV7-2
CDR3 length: 14
CDR3 protein: CASSLGMAADTQYF
CDR3 DNA: TGTGCCAGCAGCTTAGGAATGGCGGCAGATACGCAGTATTTT

D gene: .
clone size: .
J gene: TRBJ2-3
V gene: TRBV10-1
CDR3 length: 16
CDR3 protein: CASSEGLPLRTDTQYF
CDR3 DNA: TGCGCCAGCAGTGAGGGACTACCACTTCGGACAGATACGCAGTATTTT

D gene: .
clone size: .
J gene: TRBJ2-2
V gene: TRBV14
CDR3 length: 15
CDR3 protein: CASSPRQANTGELFF
CDR3 DNA: TGTGCCAGCAGCCCCCGACAGGCGAACACCGGGGAGCTGTTTTTT

D gene: .
clone size: .
J gene: TRBJ2-2
V gene: TRBV5-8
CDR3 length: 13
CDR3 protein: CASRGWNTGELFF
CDR3 DNA: TGTGCCAGCAGGGGCTGGAACACCGGGGAGCTGTTTTTT

D gene: TRBD1
clone size: .
J gene: TRBJ2-1
V gene: TRBV6-4
CDR3 length: 14
CDR3 protein: CASRETNRGNEQFF
CDR3 DNA: TGTGCCAGCAGAGAAACAAACAGGGGAAATGAGCAGTTCTTC

D gene: .
clone size: .
J gene: TRBJ1-3
V gene: TRBV9
CDR3 length: 17
CDR3 protein: CASSVDLGGFPGNTIYF
CDR3 DNA: TGTGCCAGCAGCGTAGATCTGGGAGGGTTCCCTGGAAACACCATATATTTT

D gene: TRBD2
clone size: .
J gene: TRBJ2-1
V gene: TRBV4-1
CDR3 length: 18
CDR3 protein: CASSRYTSEPSSYNEQFF
CDR3 DNA: TGCGCCAGCAGCCGGTATACTAGCGAGCCGAGCTCCTACAATGAGCAGTTCTTC

D gene: .
clone size: .
J gene: TRBJ1-5
V gene: TRBV21-1
CDR3 length: 19
CDR3 protein: CASSKFVGQGRYSNQPQHF
CDR3 DNA: TGTGCCAGCAGCAAATTTGTGGGACAGGGGCGATATAGCAATCAGCCCCAGCATTTT

D gene: .
clone size: .
J gene: TRBJ1-1
V gene: TRBV27
CDR3 length: 13
CDR3 protein: CASSFSRNTEAFF
CDR3 DNA: TGTGCCAGCAGTTTTAGCAGAAACACTGAAGCTTTCTTT

D gene: .
clone size: .
J gene: TRBJ1-1
V gene: TRBV4-2
CDR3 length: 13
CDR3 protein: CASSRTGNTEAFF
CDR3 DNA: TGTGCCAGCAGCCGAACAGGTAACACTGAAGCTTTCTTT

D gene: .
clone size: .
J gene: TRBJ1-2
V gene: TRBV15
CDR3 length: 13
CDR3 protein: CATSRGQAYGYTF
CDR3 DNA: TGTGCCACCAGCAGAGGGCAGGCCTATGGCTACACCTTC

D gene: .
clone size: .
J gene: TRBJ1-5
V gene: TRBV11-2
CDR3 length: 20
CDR3 protein: CASSLDRGGIGVGVDQPQHF
CDR3 DNA: TGTGCCAGCAGCTTAGATCGGGGAGGGATCGGGGTCGGGGTGGATCAGCCCCAGCATTTT

D gene: TRBD1
clone size: .
J gene: TRBJ1-1
V gene: TRBV7-3
CDR3 length: 14
CDR3 protein: CASSLMGQYTEAFF
CDR3 DNA: TGTGCCAGCAGCTTAATGGGACAGTACACTGAAGCTTTCTTT

D gene: TRBD2
clone size: .
J gene: TRBJ2-1
V gene: TRBV14
CDR3 length: 15
CDR3 protein: CASSSWTSGYNEQFF
CDR3 DNA: TGTGCCAGCAGCTCCTGGACTAGCGGATACAATGAGCAGTTCTTC

D gene: .
clone size: .
J gene: TRBJ1-2
V gene: TRBV5-6
CDR3 length: 16
CDR3 protein: CASSLASGRVGYGYTF
CDR3 DNA: TGTGCCAGCAGCTTGGCATCGGGCAGGGTTGGGTATGGCTACACCTTC

D gene: .
clone size: .
J gene: TRBJ1-1
V gene: TRBV6-5
CDR3 length: 13
CDR3 protein: CASNRQVESEAFF
CDR3 DNA: TGTGCCAGCAACCGACAGGTAGAATCTGAAGCTTTCTTT

D gene: .
clone size: .
J gene: TRBJ2-7
V gene: TRBV6-1
CDR3 length: 18
CDR3 protein: CASSERSSYRDSSYEQYF
CDR3 DNA: TGTGCCAGCAGTGAAAGGTCCTCTTATAGGGACTCTTCCTACGAGCAGTACTTC

D gene: TRBD1
clone size: .
J gene: TRBJ2-1
V gene: TRBV7-3
CDR3 length: 16
CDR3 protein: CASSLDPTGGYNEQFF
CDR3 DNA: TGTGCCAGCAGCTTAGACCCGACAGGGGGCTACAATGAGCAGTTCTTC

D gene: TRBD2
clone size: few
J gene: TRBJ2-3
V gene: TRBV5-1
CDR3 length: 14
CDR3 protein: CASGGGASTDTQYF
CDR3 DNA: TGCGCCAGCGGCGGGGGGGCTAGCACAGATACGCAGTATTTT

D gene: TRBD1
clone size: .
J gene: TRBJ1-6
V gene: TRBV11-2
CDR3 length: 13
CDR3 protein: CASRDRSNSPLHF
CDR3 DNA: TGTGCCAGCCGGGACAGGAGTAATTCACCCCTCCACTTT

D gene: .
clone size: .
J gene: TRBJ2-3
V gene: TRBV5-1
CDR3 length: 13
CDR3 protein: CASSLVGQNTQYF
CDR3 DNA: TGCGCCAGCAGCTTGGTGGGACAAAATACGCAGTATTTT

D gene: .
clone size: .
J gene: TRBJ1-1
V gene: TRBV6-5
CDR3 length: 13
CDR3 protein: CASSSLRGTEAFF
CDR3 DNA: TGTGCCAGCAGCTCTCTGCGGGGTACTGAAGCTTTCTTT

D gene: TRBD1
clone size: .
J gene: TRBJ1-1
V gene: TRBV5-8
CDR3 length: 14
CDR3 protein: CASSLEGAKAEAFF
CDR3 DNA: TGTGCCAGCAGCTTGGAGGGGGCTAAAGCTGAAGCTTTCTTT

D gene: .
clone size: .
J gene: TRBJ1-1
V gene: TRBV19
CDR3 length: 14
CDR3 protein: CASSIDLGNTEAFF
CDR3 DNA: TGTGCCAGTAGTATAGATCTCGGGAATACTGAAGCTTTCTTT

D gene: TRBD2
clone size: .
J gene: TRBJ2-2
V gene: TRBV6-1
CDR3 length: 15
CDR3 protein: CASSEHGGAVGELFF
CDR3 DNA: TGTGCCAGCAGTGAACACGGGGGGGCGGTCGGGGAGCTGTTTTTT

D gene: TRBD1
clone size: .
J gene: TRBJ1-5
V gene: TRBV4-1
CDR3 length: 16
CDR3 protein: CASSQSRQGANQPQHF
CDR3 DNA: TGCGCCAGCAGCCAAAGTCGGCAGGGGGCCAATCAGCCCCAGCATTTT

D gene: TRBD1
clone size: once
J gene: TRBJ2-1
V gene: TRBV19
CDR3 length: 12
CDR3 protein: CASRDRAGEQFF
CDR3 DNA: TGTGCCAGTAGGGACAGGGCCGGTGAGCAGTTCTTC

D gene: TRBD1
clone size: .
J gene: TRBJ2-2
V gene: TRBV7-8
CDR3 length: 16
CDR3 protein: CASSFEGQGASGELFF
CDR3 DNA: TGTGCCAGCAGCTTCGAGGGACAGGGGGCATCCGGGGAGCTGTTTTTT

D gene: TRBD1
clone size: few
J gene: TRBJ2-7
V gene: TRBV7-7
CDR3 length: 15
CDR3 protein: CASSSWTGEAYEQYF
CDR3 DNA: TGTGCCAGCAGCTCCTGGACAGGGGAAGCCTACGAGCAGTACTTC

D gene: TRBD1
clone size: once
J gene: TRBJ2-2
V gene: TRBV25-1
CDR3 length: 14
CDR3 protein: CASSANRGTGELFF
CDR3 DNA: TGTGCCAGCAGTGCTAACAGGGGCACCGGGGAGCTGTTTTTT

D gene: TRBD1
clone size: once
J gene: TRBJ2-3
V gene: TRBV28
CDR3 length: 15
CDR3 protein: CASSHRGGRTDTQYF
CDR3 DNA: TGTGCCAGCAGTCACAGGGGTGGGCGCACAGATACGCAGTATTTT

D gene: .
clone size: .
J gene: TRBJ2-2
V gene: TRBV6-4
CDR3 length: 17
CDR3 protein: CASSAPSDREGTGELFF
CDR3 DNA: TGTGCCAGCAGCGCACCCTCGGACAGGGAGGGCACCGGGGAGCTGTTTTTT

D gene: TRBD1
clone size: .
J gene: TRBJ1-2
V gene: TRBV6-5
CDR3 length: 15
CDR3 protein: CASSNDRGQNYGYTF
CDR3 DNA: TGTGCCAGCAGTAACGACAGGGGGCAGAACTATGGCTACACCTTC

D gene: TRBD1
clone size: .
J gene: TRBJ1-5
V gene: TRBV19
CDR3 length: 14
CDR3 protein: CASSGGHGNQPQHF
CDR3 DNA: TGTGCCAGCTCAGGGGGACATGGCAATCAGCCCCAGCATTTT

D gene: TRBD1
clone size: .
J gene: TRBJ2-1
V gene: TRBV18
CDR3 length: 16
CDR3 protein: CASSPPVGTGGNEQFF
CDR3 DNA: TGTGCCAGCTCACCACCGGTTGGGACAGGGGGAAATGAGCAGTTCTTC